A single sample gave rise to the 26 T cell receptor beta chains below, sequenced in a study of shared clonotypes between healthy human individuals. Positively selected for CCR7, the CD45RO-negative cells used as naive CD8 cells excluded terminally differentiated effector memory CD45RA+ cells. Assay: immunoSEQ multiplex PCR; the TCRdb copy retains only in-frame clones and omits some. The sample contains about 2 million clones, over 85% of which appear only once. The sequenced sample was naive CD8+ T cells sorted from blood. These receptors all come from a man aged 18 to 35 in good health.

The V and J genes are TRBV9 and TRBJ2-7, with D perhaps given as TRBD1 or TRBD2 (6 bases each). The CDR3 runs 16 residues. Germline CDR1 and CDR2: SGDLS and YYNGEE. V dropped 0 bases and J dropped 5 bases, with 18 bases sitting between them. The DNA of the CDR3 is TGTGCCAGCAGCGTAGGATCGGGGGCCCCCGACCACGAGCAGTACTTC. Translation: CASSVGSGAPDHEQYF.

This clone was seen only a few times. The V gene is TRBV7-2, the J gene TRBJ1-1; 7 bases map to TRBD1. Germline CDR1 is SGHTA and CDR2 is FQGNSA. With V trimmed by 5 bases and J by 10 bases, 7 bases remained unmatched. The CDR3 consists of 12 residues. Here the CDR3 DNA reads TGTGCCAGCAGCAGGGATCAGGGGGGAGCTTTCTTT. It yields the protein CASSRDQGGAFF.

V is TRBV28 and J is TRBJ1-2; 8 nucleotides align to TRBD1. CDR3 length equals 13 residues. The germline CDR1 and CDR2 sequences are MDHEN and SYDVKM. The V gene end was trimmed by 7 bases and the J gene end by 2 bases; junction bases not matched to a gene: 3. DNA of the CDR3: TGTGCCAGCACCGACAGGGGAAACTATGGCTACACCTTC. Residues: CASTDRGNYGYTF.

V is TRBV30 and J is TRBJ1-4, with 7 bases aligning to TRBD1. The CDR3 sequence is 16 residues long. Germline V gene sequence: CDR1 GTSNPN, CDR2 SVGIG (reference sequence). J lost 8 bases, V lost 3 bases, and 15 bases had no gene match. CDR3 nucleotide sequence: TGTGCCTGGAGCGACAGGGAGGTCCGGGGGCTCGAAAAACTGTTTTTT. Amino acid sequence: CAWSDREVRGLEKLFF.

The DNA for the CDR3 is TGCGCCAGCAGCCAAGGTGTGGGGGACACCGGGGAGCTGTTTTTT. Translating gives CASSQGVGDTGELFF. This chain connects TRBV4-1 to TRBJ2-2; D tentatively reads TRBD1 or TRBD2 (5 bases each). Trimming stripped 1 base from V and 3 bases from J, with 9 bases between. The V gene's germline CDR1 is MGHRA and CDR2 YSYEKL. This CDR3 is built from 15 residues.

The chain recombines TRBV7-9 with TRBJ2-2; D is perhaps TRBD2 (5 bases). The V end was cut by 5 bases, the J end by 1 base, with 17 bases between. The germline V gene has CDR1 SEHNR and CDR2 FQNEAQ (reference sequence). The CDR3 runs 17 residues. CDR3 residues: CASSLGSLGRNTGELFF. The CDR3 DNA reads as TGTGCCAGCAGCCTGGGGTCTTTGGGGAGGAACACCGGGGAGCTGTTTTTT.

The gene calls are TRBV14 and TRBJ1-2; possibly TRBD1 for D (6 bases). CDR3 length: 13 amino acids. V lost 5 bases, J lost 3 bases, and 10 bases lay in between. Germline CDR1 SGHDN, CDR2 FVKESK. The CDR3 sequence: CASSKDRYYGYTF. DNA for the CDR3: TGTGCCAGCAGCAAGGACAGATACTATGGCTACACCTTC.

This rearrangement joins TRBV7-9 to TRBJ2-1, with 13 nucleotides matching TRBD2. The V gene's germline CDR1 is SEHNR and CDR2 FQNEAQ (reference sequence). V trimming: 4 bases; J trimming: 7 bases; junction bases outside the gene matches: 4. The CDR3 has 15 residues. As DNA, the CDR3 is TGTGCCAGCAGCTGGACTAGCGGGGGACAAAATGAGCAGTTCTTC. This codes for CASSWTSGGQNEQFF.

The gene calls are TRBV6-5 and TRBJ2-7; 10 bases align to TRBD1. Germline assignment: CDR1 MNHEY and CDR2 SVGAGI. This CDR3 spans 14 amino acids. V shed 6 bases, J shed 9 bases, and the junction held 11 bases outside the gene matches. CDR3 in amino acids: CASSPGQGTLGQYF. The CDR3 DNA reads as TGTGCCAGCAGCCCGGGACAGGGGACCTTGGGGCAGTACTTC.

J is TRBJ1-1 and V is TRBV11-3; the D is unclear. CDR3 size: 17 residues. The V gene's germline CDR1 is SGHNT and CDR2 YENEEA. V shed 6 bases and J shed 0 bases, with 20 bases lying between them. CDR3 in amino acids: CASSSNGPPGVNTEAFF. The CDR3 coding sequence is TGTGCCAGCAGTTCGAATGGTCCACCCGGGGTGAACACTGAAGCTTTCTTT.

On this clone itself: In the same sample, other DNA sequences code for this CDR3. This rearrangement joins TRBV28 to TRBJ1-2; D not certain. Trimming removed 2 bases at V and 0 bases at J, with 4 bases between. Germline CDR1 is MDHEN and CDR2 is SYDVKM. This CDR3 comprises 13 residues. CDR3 protein: CASSLETNYGYTF. The CDR3 coding sequence is TGTGCCAGCAGTTTAGAGACTAACTATGGCTACACCTTC.

This chain joins TRBV7-9 and TRBJ2-7, with 11 bases that match TRBD2. CDR1 SEHNR and CDR2 FQNEAQ come from the germline V gene (reference sequence). J gave up 7 bases and V 5 bases, and 10 bases lay outside the gene matches. This CDR3 is built from 15 residues. The CDR3 DNA reads as TGTGCCAGCAGCCACGGACTAGCGGGTCCTGGGGAGCAGTACTTC. Translation: CASSHGLAGPGEQYF.

This clone was recorded only once. V is TRBV27 and J is TRBJ2-3; D is unresolved. The CDR3 loop spans 17 amino acids. Trimming removed 0 bases from V and 1 base from J, with 14 bases in between. Germline V gene lookup returns CDR1 MNHEY and CDR2 SMNVEV (reference sequence). CDR3 loop: CASSLSLVITGTDTQYF. CDR3 DNA sequence: TGTGCCAGCAGTTTATCCCTAGTTATTACGGGCACAGATACGCAGTATTTT.

Details on this clone: Sequence at one end of the junction differs from germline and may be a read error. The chain links TRBV30 to TRBJ2-7; TRBD1 agrees at 7 bases. Germline CDR1 is GTSNPN and CDR2 is SVGIG (reference sequence). The CDR3 is 13 residues long. The CDR3 reads CAGSTGATYEQYF. The CDR3 DNA reads as TGTGCCGGGAGTACAGGGGCAACCTACGAGCAGTACTTC.

A single count supports this clone. The rearrangement joins TRBV6-5 to TRBJ2-7; the D is unclear. This CDR3 spans 11 amino acids. The germline CDR1 and CDR2 sequences are MNHEY and SVGAGI. V shed 3 bases and J shed 5 bases, with 5 bases lying between them. CDR3 nucleotide sequence: TGTGCCAGCAGTTATACCCACGAGCAGTACTTC. Translated: CASSYTHEQYF.

The genes are TRBV27 and TRBJ2-3; D gene unclear. Germline-derived CDR1 and CDR2 are MNHEY and SMNVEV (reference sequence). Trimming left V 2 bases short and J 0 bases short, with 9 bases between. This CDR3 has 15 residues. The CDR3 DNA reads TGTGCCAGCAGTTTACGACAAACTAGCACAGATACGCAGTATTTT. Translating it yields CASSLRQTSTDTQYF.

As for this clone: Different DNA sequences within this sample yield the same CDR3. The V and J genes are TRBV7-9 and TRBJ1-3; the match to TRBD1 covers 7 bases. The J segment lost 0 bases and the V segment lost 5 bases, leaving 4 bases of the junction unmatched. From germline, CDR1 is SEHNR and CDR2 FQNEAQ (reference sequence). The CDR3 length is 15 residues. CDR3 sequence: CASSPTGDSGNTIYF. The CDR3 bases are TGTGCCAGCAGCCCTACAGGGGACTCTGGAAACACCATATATTTT.

V is TRBV27 and J is TRBJ1-1; TRBD1 matches 7 bases. The V and J ends lost 4 bases and 0 bases, in that order; junction bases with no gene match: 11. The length of the CDR3 is 17 residues. Germline CDR1 is MNHEY and CDR2 is SMNVEV (reference sequence). This chain's CDR3 is CASSWGRGQLMNTEAFF. The CDR3 region has the DNA TGTGCCAGCAGTTGGGGTAGGGGGCAACTAATGAACACTGAAGCTTTCTTT.

This clone was recorded once. The genes are TRBV5-8 and TRBJ2-3; tentative D call: TRBD2 (6 bases). Germline V gene data show CDR1 as SGHTS and CDR2 as YDEGEE. V was trimmed by 6 bases and J by 0 bases, leaving 17 bases between them. The CDR3 extends over 16 amino acids. The CDR3 protein is CASKPLTRDSTDTQYF. The DNA for the CDR3 is TGTGCCAGCAAGCCCCTGACGCGGGACAGCACAGATACGCAGTATTTT.

This clone was seen once. The chain employs TRBV7-8 and TRBJ2-3; D possibly corresponds to TRBD2 (5 bases). With 3 bases removed from V and 2 bases from J, the gap between germline ends came to 12 bases. The CDR3 totals 15 residues. CDR1 and CDR2 (germline): SGHVS, FQNEAQ. The CDR3 spells CASSFEGAYTDTQYF. As DNA, the CDR3 is TGTGCCAGCAGCTTTGAGGGAGCTTACACAGATACGCAGTATTTT.

The chain joins TRBV27 to TRBJ1-2; D is perhaps TRBD1 (6 bases). Germline V gene lookup returns CDR1 MNHEY and CDR2 SMNVEV (reference sequence). The CDR3 runs to 14 residues. V was trimmed by 4 bases and J by 4 bases, leaving 13 bases between them. CDR3 amino acids: CASSSRDIFYGYTF. The CDR3, as DNA: TGTGCCAGCAGTTCCCGGGACATATTCTATGGCTACACCTTC.

The rearrangement uses TRBV30 and TRBJ2-1; TRBD1 matches at 7 bases. With 0 bases clipped from V and 6 bases from J, the junction kept 14 bases outside the gene matches. CDR3 size: 17 residues. CDR1 and CDR2 from the germline V gene are GTSNPN and SVGIG (reference sequence). The CDR3 is CAWSVGAGTAASNEQFF. CDR3 nucleotide sequence: TGTGCCTGGAGTGTTGGGGCCGGGACAGCTGCCAGCAATGAGCAGTTCTTC. Full variable domain (outside the CDR3, taken from reference TRBV30 and TRBJ2-1): SQTIHQWPATLVQPVGSPLSLECTVEGTSNPNLYWYRQAAGRGLQLLFYSVGIGQISSEVPQNLSASRPQDRQFILSSKKLLLSDSGFYLCAWSVGAGTAASNEQFFGPGTRLTVL.

The V call is TRBV19, the J call TRBJ2-7, with D unclear. Germline lookup yields CDR1 LNHDA and CDR2 SQIVND (reference sequence). This CDR3 region has 13 residues. Trimming left V 9 bases short and J 3 bases short, with 15 bases between. The CDR3 loop reads CARGIARGYEQYF. DNA of the CDR3: TGTGCCAGGGGTATCGCGCGCGGCTACGAGCAGTACTTC.

This clone showed up just once. The rearrangement links TRBV2 to TRBJ2-7; tentatively, D is TRBD1 (6 bases). V was pared by 1 base and J by 4 bases, with 11 bases between. This CDR3 is built from 14 residues. Looked up from germline, CDR1 is SNHLY and CDR2 is FYNNEI. Here the CDR3 DNA reads TGTGCCAGCAGTGAAGGGACAGCCAATTACGAGCAGTACTTC. Translating it yields CASSEGTANYEQYF. The entire variable domain, with the rest obtained from reference TRBV2 and TRBJ2-7, is as follows: EPEVTQTPSHQVTQMGQEVILRCVPISNHLYFYWYRQILGQKVEFLVSFYNNEISEKSEIFDDQFSVERPDGSNFTLKIRSTKLEDSAMYFCASSEGTANYEQYFGPGTRLTVT.

This clone showed up just a few times. The CDR3 sequence is CASSEYGRGSYNEQFF. For the CDR3, the DNA is TGTGCCAGCAGTGAATATGGCCGGGGTTCCTACAATGAGCAGTTCTTC. V usage is TRBV6-1 and J usage is TRBJ2-1; possibly TRBD2 for D (5 bases). V shed 2 bases and J shed 1 base, with 12 bases lying between them. The CDR3 covers 16 residues. Germline assignment: CDR1 MNHNS and CDR2 SASEGT.

Note on this clone: The sample carries other DNA sequences with the same CDR3. This chain joins TRBV27 and TRBJ1-4, with 7 positions matching TRBD1. CDR1 is MNHEY and CDR2 is SMNVEV in the germline V gene (reference sequence). This CDR3 spans 14 amino acids. Trimming cost V 2 bases and J 3 bases; bases outside gene matches: 0. Written as DNA, the CDR3 is TGTGCCAGCAGTTTAACAGGGGCTAATGAAAAACTGTTTTTT. This sequence encodes CASSLTGANEKLFF.